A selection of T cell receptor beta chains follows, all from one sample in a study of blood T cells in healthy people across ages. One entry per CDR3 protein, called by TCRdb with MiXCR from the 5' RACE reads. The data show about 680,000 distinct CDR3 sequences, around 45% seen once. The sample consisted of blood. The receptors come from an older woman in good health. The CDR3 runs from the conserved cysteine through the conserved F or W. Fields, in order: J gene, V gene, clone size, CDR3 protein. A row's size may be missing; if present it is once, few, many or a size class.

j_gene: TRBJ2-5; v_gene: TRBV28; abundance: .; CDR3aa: CASNYRGWYQETQYF
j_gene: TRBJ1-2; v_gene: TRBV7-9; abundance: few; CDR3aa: CASSRQGSGYTF
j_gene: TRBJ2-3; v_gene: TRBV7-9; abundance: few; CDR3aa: CASSTRSLPTDTQYF
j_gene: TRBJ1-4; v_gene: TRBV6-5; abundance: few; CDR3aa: CASSDRGLDEKLFF
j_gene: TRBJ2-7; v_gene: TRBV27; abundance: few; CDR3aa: CASSRPRGGSYEQYF
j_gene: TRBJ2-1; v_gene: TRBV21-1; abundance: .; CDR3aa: CASSRVRGFSNEQFF
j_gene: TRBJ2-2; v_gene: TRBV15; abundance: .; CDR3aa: CATSRDMAPANTGELFF
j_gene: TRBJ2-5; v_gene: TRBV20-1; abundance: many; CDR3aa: CSASAGQQETQYF
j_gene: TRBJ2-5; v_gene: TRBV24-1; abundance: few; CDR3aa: CATSDLNAGGAAETQYF
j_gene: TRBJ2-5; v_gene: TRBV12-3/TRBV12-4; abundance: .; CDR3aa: CASRVREKSEQYF
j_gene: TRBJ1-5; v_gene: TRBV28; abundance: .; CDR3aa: CASSEGDRGRGRPQHF
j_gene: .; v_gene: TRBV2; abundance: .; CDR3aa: CASRTGTGLDNEQYF
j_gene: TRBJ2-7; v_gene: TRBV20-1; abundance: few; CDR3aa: CSANWASGSYEQYF
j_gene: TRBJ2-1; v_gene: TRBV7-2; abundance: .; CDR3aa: CASSLSGSAGFEQFF
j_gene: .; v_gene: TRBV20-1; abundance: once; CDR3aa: CSARAHQGDPYEQYF
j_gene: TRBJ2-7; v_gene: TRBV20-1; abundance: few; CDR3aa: CSAPPSGRYEQYF
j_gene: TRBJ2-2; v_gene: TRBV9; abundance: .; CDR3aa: CASSRRQSTGELFF
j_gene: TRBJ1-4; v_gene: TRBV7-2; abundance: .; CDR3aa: CASSLRGRQLQTNEKLFF
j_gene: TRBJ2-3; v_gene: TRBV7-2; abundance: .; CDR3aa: CASSFRNADTQYF
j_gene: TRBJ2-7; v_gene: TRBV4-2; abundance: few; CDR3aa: CASSQVPQTPLYEQYF
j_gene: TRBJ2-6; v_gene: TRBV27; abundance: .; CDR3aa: CASSLSGRGVLGANVLTF
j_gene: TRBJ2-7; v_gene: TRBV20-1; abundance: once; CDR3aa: CSASGASGRDNNEQYF
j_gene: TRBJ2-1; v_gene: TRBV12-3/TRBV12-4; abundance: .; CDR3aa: CASTLEDWRNEQFF
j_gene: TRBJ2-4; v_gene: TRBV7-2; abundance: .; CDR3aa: CASRPQGNIQYF
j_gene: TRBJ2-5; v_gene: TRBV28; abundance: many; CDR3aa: CASRITGQETQYF
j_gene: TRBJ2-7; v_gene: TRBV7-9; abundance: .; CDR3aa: CASSLVTYEQYF
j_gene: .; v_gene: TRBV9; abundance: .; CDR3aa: CASSPHRVGYEQYF
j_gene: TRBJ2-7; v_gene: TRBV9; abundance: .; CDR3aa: CASGRGQGVLGSYEQYF
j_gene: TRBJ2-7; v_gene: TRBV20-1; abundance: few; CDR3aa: CSASPPYSGRDYWYEQYF
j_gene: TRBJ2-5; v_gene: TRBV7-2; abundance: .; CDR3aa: CASSLMTSGDHTQYF
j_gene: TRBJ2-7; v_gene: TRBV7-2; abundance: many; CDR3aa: CASSFRDRGYEQYF
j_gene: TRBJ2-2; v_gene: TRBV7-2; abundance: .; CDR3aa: CASRLRGVATGELFF
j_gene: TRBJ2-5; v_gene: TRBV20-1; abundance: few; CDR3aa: CSAPDGREGEETQYF
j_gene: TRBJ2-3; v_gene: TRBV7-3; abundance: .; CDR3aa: CASSKGLAGNTQYF
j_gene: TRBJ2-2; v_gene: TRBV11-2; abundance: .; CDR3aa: CASSLGTGQIGELFF
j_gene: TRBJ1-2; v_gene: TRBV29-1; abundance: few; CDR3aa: CSVSYGYTF
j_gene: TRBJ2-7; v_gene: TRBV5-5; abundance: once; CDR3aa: CASSLFLYEQYF
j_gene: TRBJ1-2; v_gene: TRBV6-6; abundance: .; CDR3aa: CASSYSSLLSGYTF
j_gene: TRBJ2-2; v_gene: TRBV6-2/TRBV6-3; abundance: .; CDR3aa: CASSSVFGTRYTGELFF
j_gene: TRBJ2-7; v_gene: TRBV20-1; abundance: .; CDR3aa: CSAGGWTRDEQYF
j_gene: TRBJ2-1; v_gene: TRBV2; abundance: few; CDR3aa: CASRVLGEQFF
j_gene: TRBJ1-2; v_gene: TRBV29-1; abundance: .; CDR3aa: CSVASGWGGYTF
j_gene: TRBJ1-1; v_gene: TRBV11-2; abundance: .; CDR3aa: CASSLEVEGTEAFF
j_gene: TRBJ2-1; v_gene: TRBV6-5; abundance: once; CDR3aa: CASSYSGGDYNEQFF
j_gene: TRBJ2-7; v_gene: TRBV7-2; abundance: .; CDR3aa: CASSSASPDIYEQYF
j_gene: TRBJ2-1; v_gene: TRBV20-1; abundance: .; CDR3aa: CSARDQAYYSYNEQFF
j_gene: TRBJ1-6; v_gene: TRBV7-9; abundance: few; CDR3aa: CASSLGVDNSPLHF
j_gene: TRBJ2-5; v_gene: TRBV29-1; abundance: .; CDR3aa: CSVGTSEETQYF
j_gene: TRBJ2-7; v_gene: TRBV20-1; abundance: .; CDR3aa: CSARVGDGGPYEQYF
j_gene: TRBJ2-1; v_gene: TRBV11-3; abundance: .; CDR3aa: CASSLTGIQFF
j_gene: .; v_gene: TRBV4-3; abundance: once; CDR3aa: CTSSQANRPYEQYF
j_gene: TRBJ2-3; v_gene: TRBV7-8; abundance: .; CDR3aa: CASRSRPGQGAVDTQYF
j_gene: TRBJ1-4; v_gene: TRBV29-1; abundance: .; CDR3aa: CSVVAGRDEKLFF
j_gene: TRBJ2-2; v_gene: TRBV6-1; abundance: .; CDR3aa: CASGRPLAAMNTGELFF
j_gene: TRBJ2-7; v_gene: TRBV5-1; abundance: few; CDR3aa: CASSLAGSRVYEQYF